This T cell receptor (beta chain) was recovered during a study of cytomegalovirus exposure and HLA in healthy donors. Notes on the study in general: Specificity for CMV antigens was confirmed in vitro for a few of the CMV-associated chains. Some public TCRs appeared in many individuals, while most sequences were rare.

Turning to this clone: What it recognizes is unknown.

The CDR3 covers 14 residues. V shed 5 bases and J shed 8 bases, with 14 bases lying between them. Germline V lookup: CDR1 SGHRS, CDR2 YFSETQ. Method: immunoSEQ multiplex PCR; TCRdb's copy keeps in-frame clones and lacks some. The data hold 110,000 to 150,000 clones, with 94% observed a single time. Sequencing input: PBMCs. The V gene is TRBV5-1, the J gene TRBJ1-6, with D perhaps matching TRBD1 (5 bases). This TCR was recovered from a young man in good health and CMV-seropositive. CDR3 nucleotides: TGCGCCAGCAGTGGGCAGGGTACGGATTCACCCCTCCACTTT. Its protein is CASSGQGTDSPLHF.